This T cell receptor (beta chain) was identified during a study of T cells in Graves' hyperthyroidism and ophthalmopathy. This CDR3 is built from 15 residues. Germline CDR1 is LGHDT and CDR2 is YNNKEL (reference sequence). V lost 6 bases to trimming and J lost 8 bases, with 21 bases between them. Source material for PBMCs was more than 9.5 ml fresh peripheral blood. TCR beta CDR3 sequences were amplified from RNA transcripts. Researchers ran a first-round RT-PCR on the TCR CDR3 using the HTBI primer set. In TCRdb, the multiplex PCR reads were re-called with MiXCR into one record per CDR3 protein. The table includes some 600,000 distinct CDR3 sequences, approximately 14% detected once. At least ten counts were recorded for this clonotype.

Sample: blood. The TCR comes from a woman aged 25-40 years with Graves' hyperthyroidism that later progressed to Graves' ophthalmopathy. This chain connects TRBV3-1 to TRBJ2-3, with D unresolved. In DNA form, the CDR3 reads TGTGCCAGCAGTCCCGAACCGGGCCCCTTGGTTACGCAGTATTTT. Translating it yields CASSPEPGPLVTQYF.